The 12 T cell receptor beta chains listed next were all sequenced from one sample in a study of shared clonotypes between healthy human individuals. Assay used: immunoSEQ multiplex PCR; TCRdb lists only in-frame clones, some missing. The sample holds roughly 400,000 clones; about 96% are singletons and the top ten take 0.25% to 0.35%. Sequenced input: memory CD8+ T cells sorted from blood. As to subset: CD45RO+ cells pooled with CCR7-negative TemRA cells. These receptors came from a man aged 30 to 45 in good health.

J is TRBJ2-2 and V is TRBV30; TRBD1 aligns across 9 bases. Germline V gives CDR1 GTSNPN, CDR2 SVGIG (reference sequence). V was pared by 8 bases and J by 7 bases, with 11 bases of the junction left unmatched. The CDR3 contains 14 residues. The CDR3 loop reads CAQNPGQGVGELFF. The CDR3 DNA follows: TGTGCCCAGAACCCGGGACAGGGTGTCGGGGAGCTGTTTTTT.

The rearrangement joins TRBV28 to TRBJ2-7, with 11 bases aligning to TRBD1. CDR3 length: 14 amino acids. Trimming at V came to 7 bases and at J to 5 bases, leaving 7 bases not matched to a gene. Germline CDR1 is MDHEN and CDR2 is SYDVKM. This CDR3 is CASKEDRGRNEQYF. The CDR3 region has the DNA TGTGCCAGCAAGGAGGACAGGGGGCGCAACGAGCAGTACTTC.

This chain uses TRBV29-1 with TRBJ2-7, with D tentatively TRBD1 (5 bases). Between the trimmed V and J ends, which lost 5 bases and 5 bases, there was a span of 13 bases. Germline CDR1 and CDR2: SQVTM and ANQGSEA. The CDR3 has 12 amino acids. CDR3 nucleotides: TGCAGCGTTATTCAGGGATTACACGAGCAGTACTTC. This gives the protein CSVIQGLHEQYF.

The chain carries TRBV19 and TRBJ2-1; 9 bases align to TRBD2. With V trimmed by 7 bases and J by 1 base, 20 bases remained unmatched. This CDR3 region has 20 residues. The germline V gene encodes CDR1 LNHDA and CDR2 SQIVND (reference sequence). Here the CDR3 reads CASTGQPGLAALSSYNEQFF. The CDR3 region has the DNA TGTGCCAGTACGGGACAGCCGGGACTAGCAGCTTTGAGTTCCTACAATGAGCAGTTCTTC.

The V and J genes are TRBV6-1 and TRBJ1-3; TRBD1 might be the D (5 bases). In germline, CDR1 is MNHNS, CDR2 SASEGT. CDR3 length: 15 amino acids. The germline V and J ends were trimmed by 1 base and 6 bases, with 13 bases remaining between them. The DNA for the CDR3 is TGTGCCAGCAGTGAAGAGAGGGTCAGGGTAAACACCATATATTTT. Protein: CASSEERVRVNTIYF.

The chain uses TRBV5-6 and TRBJ2-3, with unresolved D. Per the germline V gene, CDR1 is SGHDT and CDR2 is YYEEEE. Trimming removed 2 bases at V and 5 bases at J, with 3 bases between. The CDR3 spans 11 residues. The DNA for the CDR3 is TGTGCCAGCAGCTTACTAGATACGCAGTATTTT. Its protein is CASSLLDTQYF.

The V gene is TRBV25-1, the J gene TRBJ1-6, with TRBD1 as a possible D gene (5 bases). Trimming pared 4 bases from V and 6 bases from J, leaving 13 bases between. The CDR3 has 15 residues. The germline V gene has CDR1 MGHDK and CDR2 SYGVNS. In nucleotides, the CDR3 is TGTGCCAGCAGTGTTGACAGTACGCCTAATTCACCCCTCCACTTT. Its protein is CASSVDSTPNSPLHF.

V usage is TRBV21-1 and J usage is TRBJ2-1; the table's TRBD1 call for D was not verified on the DNA. TRBV21-1 corresponds to a pseudogene. CDR3 length equals 18 residues. Here the CDR3 DNA reads TGTGCCAGCAGCAGAGTTTTAGCGCAGGGGGCCTCCTACAATGAGCAGTTCTTC. Residues: CASSRVLAQGASYNEQFF.

CDR3 sequence (DNA): TGTGCCAGCAGCCCGCACTTCAATGAGCAGTTCTTC. Its translation is CASSPHFNEQFF. V and J are TRBV9 and TRBJ2-1; D remains ambiguous. The V end was cut by 4 bases, the J end by 6 bases, with 8 bases between. The length of the CDR3 is 12 residues. Germline lookup yields CDR1 SGDLS and CDR2 YYNGEE.

V and J are TRBV9 and TRBJ2-3; D is uncertain. Looked up from germline, CDR1 is SGDLS and CDR2 is YYNGEE. This CDR3 has 15 residues. The V end lost 0 bases, the J end lost 1 base, and 9 bases lay between the germline ends. The DNA for the CDR3 is TGTGCCAGCAGCGTAGATTCTCCAGGCACAGATACGCAGTATTTT. It codes for CASSVDSPGTDTQYF.

The rearrangement uses TRBV2 and TRBJ2-2; D is uncertain. Trimming removed 4 bases from V and 1 base from J, with 10 bases in between. The CDR3 runs 15 residues. The germline V gene encodes CDR1 SNHLY and CDR2 FYNNEI. CDR3 nucleotide sequence: TGTGCCAGCAGTGGGACGAACCTGAACACCGGGGAGCTGTTTTTT. It translates to CASSGTNLNTGELFF.

The chain couples TRBV28 to TRBJ2-7; no reliable D call. Germline lookup yields CDR1 MDHEN and CDR2 SYDVKM. The CDR3 is 13 amino acids. V was pared by 11 bases and J by 1 base, with 15 bases between. The CDR3 bases are TGTGCCGCCGTGTCCCAGGTATCCTACGAGCAGTACTTC. Translated, it gives CAAVSQVSYEQYF.